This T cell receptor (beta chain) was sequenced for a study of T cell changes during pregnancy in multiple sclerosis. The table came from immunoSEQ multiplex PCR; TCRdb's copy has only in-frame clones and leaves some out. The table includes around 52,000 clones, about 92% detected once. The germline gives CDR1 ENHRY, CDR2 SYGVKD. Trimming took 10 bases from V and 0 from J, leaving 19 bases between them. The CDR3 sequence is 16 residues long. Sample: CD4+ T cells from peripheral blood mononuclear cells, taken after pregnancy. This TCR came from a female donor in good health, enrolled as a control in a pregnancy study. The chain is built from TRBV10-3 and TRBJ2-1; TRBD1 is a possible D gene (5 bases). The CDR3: CASNRQLESSYNEQFF. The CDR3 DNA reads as TGTGCCAGCAATAGACAGTTAGAATCCTCCTACAATGAGCAGTTCTTC.